The 10 T cell receptor beta chains presented below share a single source sample, sequenced in a study of blood T cell repertoires in COVID-19. The data were produced by immunoSEQ multiplex PCR, yet TCRdb's version contains in-frame clones alone and is incomplete. The sample holds around 260,000 clones; around 83% are singletons and the top ten take 3.6%. The sample was peripheral blood. These receptors were collected from a man between 18 and 35 years old with active or convalescent COVID-19.

This chain links TRBV27 with TRBJ2-6; D might be TRBD1 (6 bases). This CDR3 contains 15 residues. Trimming took 8 bases from V and 4 from J, leaving 15 bases between them. In germline, CDR1 is MNHEY, CDR2 SMNVEV (reference sequence). CDR3 in amino acids: CASLKWGRGANVLTF. The CDR3 nucleotides read TGTGCCAGCCTGAAGTGGGGGCGGGGGGCCAACGTCCTGACTTTC.

The chain carries TRBV6-4 and TRBJ2-3, with D possibly TRBD2 on 6 matching bases. The germline gives CDR1 MRHNA, CDR2 SNTAGT. The CDR3 runs 16 residues. Trimming took off 8 bases at V and 0 bases at J, with 18 bases between the two ends. The CDR3 nucleotides are TGTGCCAGCGGAAGCCCGGGGGAGAGTAGCACAGATACGCAGTATTTT. As protein: CASGSPGESSTDTQYF.

This clone has only one observation. This chain connects TRBV3-1 (or the pseudogene TRBV3-2) to TRBJ1-1, with TRBD1 identical over 9 bases. The trim removed 6 bases at V and 4 bases at J, leaving 0 bases unmatched. The germline CDR1 and CDR2 sequences are LGHDT and YNNKEL (reference sequence). CDR3 length equals 12 residues. As DNA, the CDR3 is TGTGCCAGCAGGACAGGGGGCACTGAAGCTTTCTTT. Translation gives CASRTGGTEAFF.

The chain couples TRBV4-1 to TRBJ2-3; maybe TRBD2 (5 bases). The CDR3 length is 18 residues. Deletions cut 0 bases from V and 4 bases from J, with 20 bases between. CDR1 and CDR2 (germline): MGHRA, YSYEKL. The CDR3 bases are TGCGCCAGCAGCCAAGATCCCCCCTCGATCGGGAATTCAGATACGCAGTATTTT. This translates into CASSQDPPSIGNSDTQYF.

This clone has a single count. CDR3 in amino acids: CASSQDSPLGGQYF. CDR3 in DNA: TGTGCCAGCAGCCAAGACAGTCCTCTAGGCGGGCAGTACTTC. V is TRBV14 and J is TRBJ2-7; D remains ambiguous. The CDR3 consists of 14 residues. V lost 0 bases and J lost 9, with 15 bases in between. The germline CDR1 and CDR2 sequences are SGHDN and FVKESK.

V is TRBV4-1 and J is TRBJ2-5; D call uncertain. Germline CDR1 MGHRA, CDR2 YSYEKL. The V end was cut by 1 base, the J end by 5 bases, with 17 bases between. The CDR3 has 16 amino acids. CDR3 loop: CASSQGPPPVRETQYF. The CDR3 DNA reads as TGCGCCAGCAGCCAAGGTCCGCCCCCCGTTCGGGAGACCCAGTACTTC.

This clone was detected a few times. The CDR3 here is CASSLGTGVANEKLFF. The CDR3 nucleotides are TGTGCCAGCAGCTTAGGTACAGGTGTGGCTAATGAAAAACTGTTTTTT. The V and J genes are TRBV7-9 and TRBJ1-4, with TRBD1 as a possible D gene (5 bases). Trimming left V 1 base short and J 3 bases short, with 12 bases between. The germline V gene encodes CDR1 SEHNR and CDR2 FQNEAQ (reference sequence). The CDR3 is made up of 16 amino acids.

This clone has a single count. The chain carries TRBV29-1 and TRBJ2-1; a possible D gene is TRBD2 (6 bases). The V and J ends lost 7 bases and 8 bases respectively, with 21 bases between them. The CDR3 is made up of 14 amino acids. Germline V gene sequence: CDR1 SQVTM, CDR2 ANQGSEA. CDR3 nucleotides: TGCAGCGCCGCCGGAGGGGAAAAACAATATGAGCAGTTCTTC. This sequence encodes CSAAGGEKQYEQFF.

CDR3 region: CASSRGQQQITGELFF. CDR3 nucleotides: TGTGCCAGCAGTAGAGGACAGCAACAGATCACCGGGGAGCTGTTTTTT. The gene calls are TRBV27 and TRBJ2-2, with a tentative D call TRBD1 (6 bases). Trimming stripped 5 bases from V and 4 bases from J, with 17 bases between. CDR3 length equals 16 residues. CDR1 MNHEY and CDR2 SMNVEV come from the germline V gene (reference sequence).

J is TRBJ2-3 and V is TRBV30; D is undetermined. Germline V gene sequence: CDR1 GTSNPN, CDR2 SVGIG (reference sequence). The CDR3 is 12 amino acids. Deletions cut 0 bases from V and 4 bases from J, with 5 bases between. Here the CDR3 DNA reads TGTGCCTGGAGTGTATCCGCAGATACGCAGTATTTT. Amino acid sequence: CAWSVSADTQYF. The variable domain in full, completed from reference TRBV30 and TRBJ2-3, reads SQTIHQWPATLVQPVGSPLSLECTVEGTSNPNLYWYRQAAGRGLQLLFYSVGIGQISSEVPQNLSASRPQDRQFILSSKKLLLSDSGFYLCAWSVSADTQYFGPGTRLTVL.